The 15 T cell receptor beta chains below all came from one sample that was sequenced in a study of CD8 T cells in ankylosing spondylitis. TCRdb itself ran the 5' RACE reads through MiXCR, one entry per CDR3 protein. Among roughly 86,000 distinct CDR3 sequences listed, 8.8% were seen once. The sample comprised blood, either unsorted or a sorted T cell fraction (not recorded which). These receptors originate from a male donor with ankylosing spondylitis or in good health (not recorded which).

There are many counts of this clonotype. The V gene is TRBV5-1, the J gene TRBJ2-1; perhaps TRBD2 as D (6 bases). V dropped 1 base and J dropped 4 bases, with 24 bases sitting between them. The length of the CDR3 is 19 residues. Germline V lookup: CDR1 SGHRS, CDR2 YFSETQ. The CDR3 is CASSLTELFRDFGYNEQFF. The CDR3 bases are TGCGCCAGCAGCTTGACTGAGTTGTTTAGGGACTTCGGGTACAATGAGCAGTTCTTC.

This clonotype turned up a few times. Here the CDR3 DNA reads TGTGCCAGCAGTTACGCGCCGGGACAGGGGGCAGGTTATGGCTACACCTTC. This sequence encodes CASSYAPGQGAGYGYTF. The chain has TRBV6-5 and TRBJ1-2; 12 bases map to TRBD1. The CDR3 extends over 17 amino acids. Germline V gene sequence: CDR1 MNHEY, CDR2 SVGAGI. V trimming: 2 bases; J trimming: 5 bases; junction bases outside the gene matches: 9.

This clonotype was detected only a few times. CDR3 nucleotides: TGCTGCGCCCTGGGACCGAGAGATTACTCTAACTATGGCTACACCTTC. This codes for CCALGPRDYSNYGYTF. This chain uses TRBV20-1 with TRBJ1-2, with a weak D call TRBD1 (5 bases). Germline CDR1 reads DFQATT; CDR2 reads SNEGSKA (reference sequence). The CDR3 length is 16 residues.

This clonotype was detected many times. The genes are TRBV20-1 and TRBJ2-3, with a weak D call TRBD2 (5 bases). The CDR3 is made up of 16 amino acids. Trimming cost V 5 bases and J 1 base, with 19 bases left between them. The germline CDR1 and CDR2 sequences are DFQATT and SNEGSKA (reference sequence). This CDR3 reads CSASPEGLSGTDTQYF. The DNA for the CDR3 is TGCAGTGCTTCTCCCGAGGGTTTGTCTGGCACAGATACGCAGTATTTT.

This sequence joins TRBV27 and TRBJ2-7; a possible D gene is TRBD2 (5 bases). V was shortened by 8 bases and J by 7 bases, with 27 bases between the two germline ends. CDR1 is MNHEY and CDR2 is SMNVEV in the germline V gene (reference sequence). The CDR3 contains 16 residues. CDR3 protein: CASGEPGIPFGWEQYF. The CDR3 nucleotides read TGTGCCAGCGGCGAGCCGGGGATTCCCTTCGGTTGGGAGCAGTACTTC.

This clonotype was detected ten times or more. CDR3 loop: CSATGTGLLANYGYTF. As DNA, the CDR3 is TGCAGTGCAACCGGGACAGGGCTTCTCGCTAACTATGGCTACACCTTC. The V call is TRBV20-1, the J call TRBJ1-2, with TRBD1 matching over 9 bases. The CDR3 loop spans 16 amino acids. CDR1 and CDR2 from the germline V gene are DFQATT and SNEGSKA (reference sequence). V was clipped by 6 bases and J by 0 bases; unmatched bases: 11.

This clonotype has a count of ten or more. V and J are TRBV18 and TRBJ2-7; possibly TRBD2 for D (5 bases). The CDR3 sequence is 16 residues long. V lost 4 bases, J lost 4 bases, and 20 bases lay in between. Germline CDR1 and CDR2: KGHSH and LQKENI. CDR3 residues: CASSRDQEGGIYEQYF. In DNA form, the CDR3 reads TGTGCCAGCTCACGCGATCAAGAGGGTGGCATATACGAGCAGTACTTC.

This clonotype was seen repeatedly, ten times or more. The J gene is TRBJ2-5, the V gene TRBV3-1; 11 bases agree with TRBD2. V lost 6 bases and J lost 4; bases outside the gene matches: 4. Germline V gene sequence: CDR1 LGHDT, CDR2 YNNKEL (reference sequence). This CDR3 is 14 amino acids long. The CDR3 is CASRLTSGGETQYF. The CDR3 region has the DNA TGTGCCAGCAGACTAACTAGCGGGGGAGAGACCCAGTACTTC.

This clonotype came up many times. The chain is built from TRBV15 and TRBJ2-3, with D possibly TRBD2 on 6 matching bases. This CDR3 has 16 residues. CDR1 and CDR2 (germline): LNHNV, YYDKDF (reference sequence). Trimming removed 1 base from V and 2 bases from J, with 13 bases in between. The CDR3 region has the DNA TGTGCCACCAGCAGAGTCCCTAGCGCCCTCACAGATACGCAGTATTTT. Its translation is CATSRVPSALTDTQYF.

This clonotype was recorded at least ten times. The chain carries TRBV6-1 and TRBJ2-1; TRBD2 matches at 7 bases. Trimming cost V 6 bases and J 8 bases; bases outside gene matches: 7. The CDR3 totals 13 residues. The germline V gene has CDR1 MNHNS and CDR2 SASEGT. The CDR3 bases are TGTGCCAGCAGCCGGACTAGGCCCGATGAGCAGTTCTTC. Residues: CASSRTRPDEQFF.

In its sample, this clonotype was seen many times. V usage is TRBV10-3 and J usage is TRBJ1-5; D uncertain. Germline loops: CDR1 ENHRY, CDR2 SYGVKD. This CDR3 comprises 13 residues. V was trimmed by 3 bases and J by 4 bases, leaving 7 bases between them. CDR3 DNA: TGTGCCATCAGTGAAGGTGGGAATCAGCCCCAGCATTTT. Translated, it gives CAISEGGNQPQHF.

The chain couples TRBV20-1 to TRBJ2-7; 7 bases agree with TRBD1. The ends lost 4 bases at V and 0 bases at J; junction bases unmatched: 6. The CDR3 is 14 residues long. Looked up from germline, CDR1 is DFQATT and CDR2 is SNEGSKA (reference sequence). The CDR3 bases are TGCAGTGCTACGGGACAGTCAGACTCCTACGAGCAGTACTTC. It encodes CSATGQSDSYEQYF.

This clonotype has at least ten counts. The chain carries TRBV28 and TRBJ1-5; D is perhaps TRBD1 (6 bases). This CDR3 region has 17 residues. V was trimmed by 6 bases and J by 2 bases, leaving 20 bases between them. Germline V gene sequence: CDR1 MDHEN, CDR2 SYDVKM. Written as DNA, the CDR3 is TGTGCCAGCAGGGGATCGCTTGGACAGAACGGCAATCAGCCCCAGCATTTT. This translates into CASRGSLGQNGNQPQHF.

This clonotype was counted ten times or more. The CDR3 region has the DNA TGTGCCAGCAGCTTATCACCGGGGGCGGACTACGAGCAGTACTTC. Amino acids: CASSLSPGADYEQYF. The chain couples TRBV7-9 to TRBJ2-7; perhaps D is TRBD1 or TRBD2 (6 bases each). Germline V gene sequence: CDR1 SEHNR, CDR2 FQNEAQ (reference sequence). The CDR3 contains 15 residues. Trimming stripped 2 bases from V and 3 bases from J, with 14 bases between.

V usage is TRBV6-1 and J usage is TRBJ1-5; D unresolved. This CDR3 is 14 amino acids long. V was clipped by 8 bases and J by 4 bases, with 15 bases between them. Per germline, CDR1 MNHNS and CDR2 SASEGT. The CDR3 nucleotides are TGTGCCAGCGACCGGGCCAAGCGAAATCAGCCCCAGCATTTT. This encodes CASDRAKRNQPQHF.